A selection of T cell receptor beta chains follows, all from one sample in a study of OX40 agonist ivuxolimab in advanced cancers. Measured with immunoSEQ multiplex PCR; TCRdb has only the in-frame clones, and not every one. This sample carries approximately 69,000 clones, approximately 88% of them seen once, and the ten largest clones take approximately 8%. This sample comprised CD4+ or CD8+ T cells sorted from blood, obtained in a trial of the OX40 agonist ivuxolimab. These receptors came from an adult with an advanced solid tumor such as melanoma, head and neck, liver or kidney cancer. CDR3s include the opening cysteine and the closing phenylalanine or tryptophan. A D gene is named only where the DNA matches it firmly. Size values are once, few and many counts, or a class for expanded clones, and some rows have none.

J,V,size,D,CDR3,DNA
TRBJ2-3,TRBV18,-,-,CASSPISDFSTDTQYF,TGTGCCAGCTCTCCGATTAGCGACTTTAGCACAGATACGCAGTATTTT
TRBJ1-1,TRBV5-1,-,-,CASSEMNAPGTEAFF,TGCGCCAGCAGCGAAATGAATGCTCCCGGCACTGAAGCTTTCTTT
TRBJ1-2,TRBV11-2,-,-,CASSLNPGAPVGYTF,TGTGCCAGCAGCTTAAACCCCGGGGCCCCCGTAGGCTACACCTTC
TRBJ2-7,TRBV30,-,-,CAWRGAAGHEQYF,TGTGCCTGGAGAGGGGCGGCTGGACACGAGCAGTACTTC
TRBJ2-7,TRBV18,-,TRBD1,CASSPTGGHEQYF,TGTGCCAGCTCACCGACAGGGGGCCACGAGCAGTACTTC
TRBJ2-5,TRBV4-2,-,-,CASSLYRGAGETQYF,TGTGCCAGCAGCTTGTACCGGGGGGCAGGAGAGACCCAGTACTTC
TRBJ1-5,TRBV9,-,-,CASSVGPHNQPQHF,TGTGCCAGCAGCGTAGGGCCGCACAATCAGCCCCAGCATTTT
TRBJ1-2,TRBV6-5,once,-,CASSPGDRSGYTF,TGTGCCAGCAGCCCAGGGGATCGTAGTGGCTACACCTTC
TRBJ1-5,TRBV19,medium-sized,-,CASSIWTGQPQHF,TGTGCCAGTAGTATTTGGACGGGACAGCCCCAGCATTTT
TRBJ2-7,TRBV2,-,TRBD1,CASSERQGAHEQYF,TGTGCCAGCAGCGAAAGACAGGGGGCTCACGAGCAGTACTTC
TRBJ1-3,TRBV11-3,-,TRBD1,CASSPRQGWSGNTIYF,TGTGCCAGCAGCCCTAGACAGGGATGGTCCGGAAACACCATATATTTT
TRBJ1-1,TRBV4-1,-,-,CASSQEHRGEAFF,TGCGCCAGCAGCCAAGAGCACCGGGGTGAAGCTTTCTTT
TRBJ2-5,TRBV6-5,-,-,CASSPTASPETQYF,TGTGCCAGCAGCCCGACGGCGTCCCCAGAGACCCAGTACTTC
TRBJ1-6,TRBV5-8,-,-,CASRGTLDSPLHF,TGTGCCAGCAGGGGGACCTTGGATTCACCCCTCCACTTT
TRBJ1-1,TRBV10-3,-,-,CAIRPIQNTEAFF,TGTGCCATCAGGCCCATACAGAACACTGAAGCTTTCTTT
TRBJ1-6,TRBV7-9,few,-,CASSLAGAYNSPLHF,TGTGCCAGCAGCTTGGCGGGGGCCTATAATTCACCCCTCCACTTT